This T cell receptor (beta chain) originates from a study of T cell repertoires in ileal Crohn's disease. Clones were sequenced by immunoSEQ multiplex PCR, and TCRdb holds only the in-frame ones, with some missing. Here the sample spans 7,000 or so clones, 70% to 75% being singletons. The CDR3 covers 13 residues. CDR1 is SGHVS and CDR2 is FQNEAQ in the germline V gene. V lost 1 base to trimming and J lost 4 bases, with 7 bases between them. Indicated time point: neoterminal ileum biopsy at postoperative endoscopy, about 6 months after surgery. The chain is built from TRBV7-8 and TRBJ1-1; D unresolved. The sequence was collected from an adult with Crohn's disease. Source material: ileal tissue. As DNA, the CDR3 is TGTGCCAGCAGCTTAGAGGGAGGCACTGAAGCTTTCTTT. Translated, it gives CASSLEGGTEAFF.